A selection of T cell receptor beta chains follows, all from one sample in a study of CD4+ T cells in melanoma. The repertoire was sequenced with immunoSEQ multiplex PCR; TCRdb's copy has only in-frame clones and lacks some. The sample includes roughly 50,000 clones, roughly nine tenths seen only once; the top ten take approximately 10%. Sequencing was carried out using peripheral blood. These receptors came from a human donor with melanoma. CDR3s include the opening cysteine and the closing phenylalanine or tryptophan. D genes are given only for firm matches. Where a row states a size, it is once, few, many or the class of an expanded clone; other rows omit it.

d_call	clone_size	v_call	j_call	cdr3_nt	cdr3_aa
-	-	TRBV2	TRBJ1-1	TGTGCCAGCAGTGTTAAAATAGGTGAAGCTTTCTTT	CASSVKIGEAFF
-	-	TRBV6-5	TRBJ2-1	TGTGCCAGCAGAGCGGGACAGTACTACAATGAGCAGTTCTTC	CASRAGQYYNEQFF
-	-	TRBV5-4	TRBJ2-6	TGTGCCAGCAGCTTGGACGGAAACTCTGGGGCCAACGTCCTGACTTTC	CASSLDGNSGANVLTF
TRBD2	-	TRBV28	TRBJ2-1	TGTGCCAGCACCCCCCTAGCGGGGGGGTACAATGAGCAGTTCTTC	CASTPLAGGYNEQFF
-	-	TRBV5-6	TRBJ2-7	TGTGCCAGCAGCTTGCGGAGGAGGCAGTACTTC	CASSLRRRQYF
-	-	TRBV11-3	TRBJ2-3	TGTGCCAGCAGCTTGATGCGCACAGATACGCAGTATTTT	CASSLMRTDTQYF
-	-	TRBV19	TRBJ2-2	TGTGCCAGTAGTCAAGGGGGAAGGACCGGGGAGCTGTTTTTT	CASSQGGRTGELFF
-	-	TRBV27	TRBJ1-2	TGTGCCAGCAGTTCTTCTCCCTGGAACTATGGCTACACCTTC	CASSSSPWNYGYTF
-	few	TRBV2	TRBJ2-7	TGTGCCAGCAGTGAATTCGAGCAGTACTTC	CASSEFEQYF
-	-	TRBV4-2	TRBJ1-5	TGTGCCAGCAGCCAAGAGGACGGGAATCAGCCCCAGCATTTT	CASSQEDGNQPQHF
-	-	TRBV15	TRBJ2-3	TGTGCCACCAGCAGAGCTGTCCAGCGGACTAGCACAGATACGCAGTATTTT	CATSRAVQRTSTDTQYF
TRBD2	-	TRBV7-6	TRBJ2-5	TGTGCCAGCAGCGGTCCGGGACTAGCGGGGGGAAGGGAGACCCAGTACTTC	CASSGPGLAGGRETQYF
-	-	TRBV7-3	TRBJ2-3	TGTGCCAGCAGCTTAAACGGGGTCACAGATACGCAGTATTTT	CASSLNGVTDTQYF
-	-	TRBV10-3	TRBJ1-3	TGTGCCATCAGGCCCCCTTCTGGAAACACCATATATTTT	CAIRPPSGNTIYF
-	-	TRBV10-3	TRBJ2-1	TGTGCCATCAGTGAGTCGGTAATACTTTCCGCCTACAATGAGCAGTTCTTC	CAISESVILSAYNEQFF
-	-	TRBV27	TRBJ1-1	TGTGCCAGCAGTCCACCAGGGGTTAGGATGAACACTGAAGCTTTCTTT	CASSPPGVRMNTEAFF
-	-	TRBV7-9	TRBJ1-6	TGTGCCAGCAGCTTACAGGAGTATTCACCCCTCCACTTT	CASSLQEYSPLHF
-	-	TRBV28	TRBJ2-5	TGTGCCAGCAGTCCCCTAAGTTTCGCGACAGAAGAGACCCAGTACTTC	CASSPLSFATEETQYF
-	-	TRBV7-6	TRBJ2-2	TGTGCCAGCAGCTTATTCCAGGGTTCAGCCGGGGAGCTGTTTTTT	CASSLFQGSAGELFF
TRBD1	-	TRBV5-1	TRBJ2-7	TGCGCCAGCAGAAACGCCGGGACAGGGGTCTACGAGCAGTACTTC	CASRNAGTGVYEQYF
-	-	TRBV4-1	TRBJ1-4	TGCGCCAGCAGCCCTTTTTGGGGCGAAAAACTGTTTTTT	CASSPFWGEKLFF
-	-	TRBV6-5	TRBJ1-1	TGTGCCAGCAGTTACTCGGGGAGGCTGAACACTGAAGCTTTCTTT	CASSYSGRLNTEAFF
TRBD1	-	TRBV30	TRBJ1-2	TGTGCCTGGAGCTTTAGGGGGCGAGATGGCTACACCTTC	CAWSFRGRDGYTF
TRBD1	-	TRBV30	TRBJ2-1	TGTGCCTGGAGTGTACCTTTGACAGGGGGCTCCTGGGGCTCCTACAATGAGCAGTTCTTC	CAWSVPLTGGSWGSYNEQFF
TRBD2	-	TRBV23-1	TRBJ2-2	TGCGCCAGCAGTCGCCGAGGCGGGGGGCCCCCCGGGGAGCTGTTTTTT	CASSRRGGGPPGELFF
-	-	TRBV5-1	TRBJ2-3	TGCGCCAGCAGGGACGGACACACAGATACGCAGTATTTT	CASRDGHTDTQYF
-	-	TRBV6-1	TRBJ2-1	TGTGCCAGCAGTGACTGGGACATATTCTCCTACAATGAGCAGTTCTTC	CASSDWDIFSYNEQFF
-	-	TRBV4-1	TRBJ1-6	TGCGCCAGCAGCCAAGAAACAGGGCCACCGGATTCACCCCTCCACTTT	CASSQETGPPDSPLHF